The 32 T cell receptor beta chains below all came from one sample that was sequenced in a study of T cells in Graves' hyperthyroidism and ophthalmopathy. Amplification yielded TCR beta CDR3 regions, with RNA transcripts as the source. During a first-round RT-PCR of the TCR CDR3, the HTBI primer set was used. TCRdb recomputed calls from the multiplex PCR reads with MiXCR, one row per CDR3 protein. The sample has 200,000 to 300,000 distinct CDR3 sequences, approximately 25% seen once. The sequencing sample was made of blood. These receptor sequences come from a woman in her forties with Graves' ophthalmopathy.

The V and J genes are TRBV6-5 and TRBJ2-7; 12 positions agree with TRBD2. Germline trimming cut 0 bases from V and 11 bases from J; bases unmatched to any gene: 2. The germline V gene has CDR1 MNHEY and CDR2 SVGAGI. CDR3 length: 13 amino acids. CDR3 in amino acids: CASSYSGLAGKYF. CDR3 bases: TGTGCCAGCAGTTACTCAGGACTAGCGGGAAAGTACTTC.

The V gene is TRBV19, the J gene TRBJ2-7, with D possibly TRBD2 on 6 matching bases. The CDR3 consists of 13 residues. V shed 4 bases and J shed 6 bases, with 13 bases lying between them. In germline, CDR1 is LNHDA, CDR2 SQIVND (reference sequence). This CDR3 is CASSRDSSSEQYF. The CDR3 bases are TGTGCCAGTAGTAGGGACTCCTCAAGCGAGCAGTACTTC.

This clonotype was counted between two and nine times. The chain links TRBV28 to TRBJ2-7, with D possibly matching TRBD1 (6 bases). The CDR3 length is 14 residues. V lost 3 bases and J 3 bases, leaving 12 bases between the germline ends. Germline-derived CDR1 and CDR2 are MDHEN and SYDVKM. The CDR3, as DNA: TGTGCCAGCAGTTTTGGATTACAGGGCTACGAGCAGTACTTC. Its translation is CASSFGLQGYEQYF.

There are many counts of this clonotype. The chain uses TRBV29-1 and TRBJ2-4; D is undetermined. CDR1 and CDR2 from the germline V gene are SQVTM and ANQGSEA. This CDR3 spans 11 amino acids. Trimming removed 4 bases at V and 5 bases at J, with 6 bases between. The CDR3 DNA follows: TGCAGCGTTGGCCAGCAAAACATTCAGTACTTC. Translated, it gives CSVGQQNIQYF.

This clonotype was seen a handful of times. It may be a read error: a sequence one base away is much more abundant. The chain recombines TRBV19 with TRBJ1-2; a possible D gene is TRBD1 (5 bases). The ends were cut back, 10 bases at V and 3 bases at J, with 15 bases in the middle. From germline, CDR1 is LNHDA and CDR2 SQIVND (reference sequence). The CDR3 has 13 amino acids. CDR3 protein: CATETRGYYGYTF. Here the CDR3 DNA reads TGTGCCACCGAGACCCGGGGCTACTATGGCTACACCTTC.

The CDR3 here is CASSEGFGGGQPQHF. Written as DNA, the CDR3 is TGTGCCAGCAGTGAAGGTTTCGGGGGGGGTCAGCCCCAGCATTTT. V is TRBV6-1 and J is TRBJ1-5, with TRBD1 as a possible D gene (5 bases). Germline V gene lookup returns CDR1 MNHNS and CDR2 SASEGT. V dropped 1 base and J dropped 6 bases, with 13 bases sitting between them. The CDR3 has 15 residues.

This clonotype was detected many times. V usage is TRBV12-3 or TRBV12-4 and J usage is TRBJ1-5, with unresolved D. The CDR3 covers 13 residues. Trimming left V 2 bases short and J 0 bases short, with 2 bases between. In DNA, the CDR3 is TGTGCCAGCAGTTTATATAGCAATCAGCCCCAGCATTTT. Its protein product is CASSLYSNQPQHF.

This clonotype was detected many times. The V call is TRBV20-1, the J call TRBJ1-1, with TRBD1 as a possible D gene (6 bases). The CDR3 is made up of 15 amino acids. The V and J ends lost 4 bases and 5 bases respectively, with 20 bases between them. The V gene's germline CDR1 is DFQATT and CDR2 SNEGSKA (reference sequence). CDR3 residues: CSAISAGGGLTEAFF. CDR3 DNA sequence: TGCAGTGCTATAAGCGCGGGGGGCGGTTTAACTGAAGCTTTCTTT.

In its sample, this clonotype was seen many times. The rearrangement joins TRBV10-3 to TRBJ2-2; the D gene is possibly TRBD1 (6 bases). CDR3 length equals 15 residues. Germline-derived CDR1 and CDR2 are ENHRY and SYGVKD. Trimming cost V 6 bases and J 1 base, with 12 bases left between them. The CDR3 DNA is TGTGCCATCAGACCGGGACAAAAGAACACCGGGGAGCTGTTTTTT. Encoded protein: CAIRPGQKNTGELFF.

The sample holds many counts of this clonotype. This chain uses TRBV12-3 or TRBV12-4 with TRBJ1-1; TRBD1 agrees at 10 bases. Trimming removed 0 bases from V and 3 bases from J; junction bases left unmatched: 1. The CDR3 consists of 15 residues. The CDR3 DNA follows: TGTGCCAGCAGTTTAGCGGACAGGGGGTACACTGAAGCTTTCTTT. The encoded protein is CASSLADRGYTEAFF.

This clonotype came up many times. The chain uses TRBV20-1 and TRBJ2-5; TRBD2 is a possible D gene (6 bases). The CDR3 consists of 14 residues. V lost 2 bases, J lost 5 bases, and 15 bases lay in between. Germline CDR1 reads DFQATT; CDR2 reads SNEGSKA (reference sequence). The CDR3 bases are TGCAGTGCTAGATCGGGAGTAGGAACGGAGACCCAGTACTTC. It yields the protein CSARSGVGTETQYF.

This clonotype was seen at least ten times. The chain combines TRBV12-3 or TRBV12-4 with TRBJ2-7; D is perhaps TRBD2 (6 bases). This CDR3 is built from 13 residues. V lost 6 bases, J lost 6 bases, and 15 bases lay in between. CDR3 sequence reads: CASSGRGSLEQYF. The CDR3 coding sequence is TGTGCCAGCAGCGGTCGGGGGTCCCTCGAGCAGTACTTC.

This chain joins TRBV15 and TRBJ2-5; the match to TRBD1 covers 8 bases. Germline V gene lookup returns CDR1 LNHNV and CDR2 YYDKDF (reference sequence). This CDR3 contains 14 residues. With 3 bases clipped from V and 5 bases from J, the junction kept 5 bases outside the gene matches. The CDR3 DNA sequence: TGTGCCACCAGCAGGACCAGGACAGGGGAGACCCAGTACTTC. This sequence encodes CATSRTRTGETQYF. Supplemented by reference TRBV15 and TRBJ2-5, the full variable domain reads DAMVIQNPRYQVTQFGKPVTLSCSQTLNHNVMYWYQQKSSQAPKLLFHYYDKDFNNEADTPDNFQSRRPNTSFCFLDIRSPGLGDTAMYLCATSRTRTGETQYFGPGTRLLVL.

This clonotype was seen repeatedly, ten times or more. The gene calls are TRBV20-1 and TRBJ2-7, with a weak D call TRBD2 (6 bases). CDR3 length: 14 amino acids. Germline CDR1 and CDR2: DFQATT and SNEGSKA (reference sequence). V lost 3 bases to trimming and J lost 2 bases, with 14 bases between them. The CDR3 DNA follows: TGCAGTGCTAGCGAGACTAGGGGCACCTACGAGCAGTACTTC. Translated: CSASETRGTYEQYF.

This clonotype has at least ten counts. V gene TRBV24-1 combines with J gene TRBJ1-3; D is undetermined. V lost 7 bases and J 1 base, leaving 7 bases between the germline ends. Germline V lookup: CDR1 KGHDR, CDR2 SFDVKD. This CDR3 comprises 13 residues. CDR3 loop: CATRGDSGNTIYF. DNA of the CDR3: TGTGCCACCAGGGGCGATTCTGGAAACACCATATATTTT.

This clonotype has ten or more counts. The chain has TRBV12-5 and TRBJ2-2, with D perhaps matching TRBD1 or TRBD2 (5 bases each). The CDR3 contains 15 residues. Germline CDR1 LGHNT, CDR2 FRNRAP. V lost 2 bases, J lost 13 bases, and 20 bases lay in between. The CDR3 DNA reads TGTGCTAGTGGTTTGTCACCAACGGGACCCGCGGGGCTGTTTTTT. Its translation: CASGLSPTGPAGLFF.

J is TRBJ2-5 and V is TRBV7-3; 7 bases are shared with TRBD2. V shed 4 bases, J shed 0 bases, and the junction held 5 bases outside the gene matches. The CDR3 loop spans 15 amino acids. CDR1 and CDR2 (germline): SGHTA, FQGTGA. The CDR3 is CASSWGGGYQETQYF. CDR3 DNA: TGTGCCAGCAGCTGGGGGGGGGGGTACCAAGAGACCCAGTACTTC.

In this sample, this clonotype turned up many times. The CDR3 nucleotides read TGTGCCAGCAATCTAGGGCCCTCCTACGAGCAGTACTTC. Translating it yields CASNLGPSYEQYF. The gene calls are TRBV2 and TRBJ2-7, with unresolved D. V shed 7 bases and J shed 0 bases, with 10 bases lying between them. The CDR3 is made up of 13 amino acids. Looked up from germline, CDR1 is SNHLY and CDR2 is FYNNEI.

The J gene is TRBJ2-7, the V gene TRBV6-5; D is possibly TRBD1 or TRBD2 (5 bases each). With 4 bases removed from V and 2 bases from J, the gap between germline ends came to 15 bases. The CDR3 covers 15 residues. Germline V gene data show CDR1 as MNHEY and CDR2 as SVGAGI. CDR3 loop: CASSWYRDGAYEQYF. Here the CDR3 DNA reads TGTGCCAGCAGTTGGTACCGGGACGGGGCCTACGAGCAGTACTTC.

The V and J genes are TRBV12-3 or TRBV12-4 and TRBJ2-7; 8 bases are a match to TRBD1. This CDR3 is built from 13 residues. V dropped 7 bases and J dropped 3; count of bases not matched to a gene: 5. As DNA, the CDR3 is TGTGCCAGCACGCGAGGGACAGGCTACGAGCAGTACTTC. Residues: CASTRGTGYEQYF.

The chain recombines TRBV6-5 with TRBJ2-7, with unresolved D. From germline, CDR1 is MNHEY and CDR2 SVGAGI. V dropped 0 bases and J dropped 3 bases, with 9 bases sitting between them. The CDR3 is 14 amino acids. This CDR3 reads CASSYSAESYEQYF. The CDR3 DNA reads TGTGCCAGCAGTTACTCGGCAGAAAGCTACGAGCAGTACTTC.

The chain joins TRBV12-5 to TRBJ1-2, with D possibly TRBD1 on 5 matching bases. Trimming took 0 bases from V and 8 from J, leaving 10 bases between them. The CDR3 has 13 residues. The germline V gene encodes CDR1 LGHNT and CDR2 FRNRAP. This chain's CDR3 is CASGLVEGSGYTF. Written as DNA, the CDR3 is TGTGCTAGTGGTTTGGTGGAGGGGAGCGGCTACACCTTC.

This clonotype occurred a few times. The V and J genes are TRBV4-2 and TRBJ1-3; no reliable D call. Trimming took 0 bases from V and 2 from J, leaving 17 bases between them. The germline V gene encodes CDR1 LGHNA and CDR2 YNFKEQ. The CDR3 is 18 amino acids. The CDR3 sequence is CASSQDPAGAKTGNTIYF. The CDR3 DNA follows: TGTGCCAGCAGCCAAGATCCCGCAGGAGCGAAAACTGGAAACACCATATATTTT.

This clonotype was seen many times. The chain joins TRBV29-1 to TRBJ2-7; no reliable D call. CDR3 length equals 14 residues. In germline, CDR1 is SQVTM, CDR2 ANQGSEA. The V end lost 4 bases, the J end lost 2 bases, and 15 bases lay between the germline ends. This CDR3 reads CSVGGGREAYEQYF. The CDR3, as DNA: TGCAGCGTTGGTGGCGGCAGAGAGGCCTACGAGCAGTACTTC.

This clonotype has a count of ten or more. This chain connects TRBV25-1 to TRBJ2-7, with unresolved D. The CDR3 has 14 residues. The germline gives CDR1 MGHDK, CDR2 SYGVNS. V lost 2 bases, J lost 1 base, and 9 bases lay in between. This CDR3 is CASSEIGRSYEQYF. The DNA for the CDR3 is TGTGCCAGCAGTGAAATAGGACGTTCCTACGAGCAGTACTTC.

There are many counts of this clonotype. The CDR3 DNA sequence: TGCAGTGCTCGGACAGCCTTCAACGGGGAGCTGTTTTTT. Translated, it gives CSARTAFNGELFF. This sequence joins TRBV20-1 and TRBJ2-2; D possibly corresponds to TRBD1 (6 bases). CDR3 length: 13 residues. V lost 5 bases to trimming and J lost 7 bases, with 14 bases between them. Germline V lookup: CDR1 DFQATT, CDR2 SNEGSKA (reference sequence).

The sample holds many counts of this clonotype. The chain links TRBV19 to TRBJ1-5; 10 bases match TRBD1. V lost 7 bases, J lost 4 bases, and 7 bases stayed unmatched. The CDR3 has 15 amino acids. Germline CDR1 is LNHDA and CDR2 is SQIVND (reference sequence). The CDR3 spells CASTIRDRGNQPQHF. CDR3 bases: TGTGCCAGTACCATCCGGGACAGGGGTAATCAGCCCCAGCATTTT.

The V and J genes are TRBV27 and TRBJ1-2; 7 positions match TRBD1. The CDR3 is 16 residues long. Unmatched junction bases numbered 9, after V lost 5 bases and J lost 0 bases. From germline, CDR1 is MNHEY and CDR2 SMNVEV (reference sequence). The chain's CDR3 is CASSVNQGTANYGYTF. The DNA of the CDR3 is TGTGCCAGCAGTGTCAACCAAGGGACAGCTAACTATGGCTACACCTTC.

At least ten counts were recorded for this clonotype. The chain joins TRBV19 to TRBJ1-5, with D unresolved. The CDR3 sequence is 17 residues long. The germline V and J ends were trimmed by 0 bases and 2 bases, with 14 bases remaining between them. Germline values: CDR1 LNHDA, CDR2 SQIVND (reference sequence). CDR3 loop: CASSIDLGGWGNQPQHF. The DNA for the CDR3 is TGTGCCAGTAGTATAGATTTAGGAGGTTGGGGCAATCAGCCCCAGCATTTT.

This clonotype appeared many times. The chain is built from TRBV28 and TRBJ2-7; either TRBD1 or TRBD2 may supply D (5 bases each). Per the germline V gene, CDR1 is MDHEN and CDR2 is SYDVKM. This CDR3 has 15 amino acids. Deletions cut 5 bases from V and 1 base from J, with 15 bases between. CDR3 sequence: CASSPPGDGSYEQYF. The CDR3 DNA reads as TGTGCCAGCAGTCCCCCTGGGGACGGTTCCTACGAGCAGTACTTC. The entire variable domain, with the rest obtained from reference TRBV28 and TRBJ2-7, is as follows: DVKVTQSSRYLVKRTGEKVFLECVQDMDHENMFWYRQDPGLGLRLIYFSYDVKMKEKGDIPEGYSVSREKKERFSLILESASTNQTSMYLCASSPPGDGSYEQYFGPGTRLTVT.

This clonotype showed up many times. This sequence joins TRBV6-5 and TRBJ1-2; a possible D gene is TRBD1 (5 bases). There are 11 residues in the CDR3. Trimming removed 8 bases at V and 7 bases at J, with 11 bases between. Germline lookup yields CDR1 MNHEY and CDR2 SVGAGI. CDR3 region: CASQGDGGYTF. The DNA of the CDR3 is TGTGCCAGCCAAGGGGATGGTGGCTACACCTTC.

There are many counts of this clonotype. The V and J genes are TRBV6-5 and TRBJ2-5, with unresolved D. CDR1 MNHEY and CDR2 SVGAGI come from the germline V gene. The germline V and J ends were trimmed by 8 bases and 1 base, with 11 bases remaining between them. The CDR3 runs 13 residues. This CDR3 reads CASQQTFQETQYF. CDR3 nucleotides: TGTGCCAGCCAGCAGACATTCCAAGAGACCCAGTACTTC.